The clone carrying this T cell receptor (beta chain) was counted at least ten times. What it binds is not known. TCRdb called the 5' RACE reads again in MiXCR, with one record for every CDR3 protein. The table records tens of thousands of distinct CDR3 sequences, roughly 13% of them present only once. The data stem from a study of neurological immune-mediated disorders. Whole-study findings and limits: Sharing of CDR3 amino acid sequences among expanded clones across subjects was absent, suggesting private repertoires in all groups.

Germline V lookup: CDR1 SGHVS, CDR2 FQNEAQ. This CDR3 spans 14 amino acids. V gave up 3 bases and J gave up 2 bases, with 10 bases separating them. Sample time point: longitudinal time-point 2. PBMCs stored at -80 C, numbering 2 million, were the origin of the unsorted libraries. Sequences were obtained from PBMCs. The receptor was isolated from a female donor with HTLV-1-associated myelopathy (HAM/TSP). The chain has TRBV7-8 and TRBJ2-5; D might be TRBD2 (6 bases). CDR3 sequence (DNA): TGTGCCAGCAGCTTCGGACGGGGGCAAGAGACCCAGTACTTC. Translating gives CASSFGRGQETQYF.